This section outlines one T cell receptor (beta chain) sequence together with its context. The sample belongs to a study of blood T cells in healthy people across ages. The CDR3 covers 15 residues. The V gene's germline CDR1 is SGHTA and CDR2 FQGNSA. Using a J-beta primer mix together with a sample-barcoded 5' primer, a second PCR was run for roughly 6 to 11 cycles. TCRdb itself ran the 5' RACE reads through MiXCR, one entry per CDR3 protein. The repertoire holds fewer than 900,000 distinct CDR3 sequences, with approximately 49% as singletons. Those donating, healthy Caucasian individuals from Russia, were aged roughly 6 to 95.

The sequencing input was blood. This sequence joins TRBV7-2 and TRBJ2-4; 10 bases match TRBD1. The J call could be wrong; TRBJ2-7 is a better fit for the DNA end. The clonotype comes from a woman aged 55-75 years in good health. The CDR3: CASSLRQGALVEQYF. The CDR3 region has the DNA TGTGCCAGCAGCCTCCGACAGGGGGCGCTTGTCGAGCAGTACTTC.